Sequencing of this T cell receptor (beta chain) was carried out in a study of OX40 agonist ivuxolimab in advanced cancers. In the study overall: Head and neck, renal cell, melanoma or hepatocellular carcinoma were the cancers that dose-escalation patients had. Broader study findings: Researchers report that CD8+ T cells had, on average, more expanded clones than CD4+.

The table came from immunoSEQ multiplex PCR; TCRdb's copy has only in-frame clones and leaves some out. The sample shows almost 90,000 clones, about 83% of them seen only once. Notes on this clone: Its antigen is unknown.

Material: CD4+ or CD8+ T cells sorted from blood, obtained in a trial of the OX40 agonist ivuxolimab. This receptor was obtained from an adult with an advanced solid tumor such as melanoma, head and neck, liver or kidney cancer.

The CDR3, as DNA: TGTGCCAGCAGGACGGGGAGCACAGATACGCAGTATTTT. As protein: CASRTGSTDTQYF. The genes are TRBV6-5 and TRBJ2-3, with a weak D call TRBD2 (5 bases). Deletions cut 6 bases from V and 0 bases from J, with 7 bases between. The length of the CDR3 is 13 residues. Germline V CDR1 and CDR2: MNHEY, SVGAGI.